The 5 T cell receptor beta chains presented below share a single source sample, sequenced in a study of CD8+CD57+ T cells in acquired aplastic anemia. According to the study, genomic DNA was the template for TCR beta VDJ and CDR3 profiling. TCRdb reprocessed the reads via MiXCR and lists one record per CDR3 protein. The data show 150,000 to 200,000 distinct CDR3 sequences, around 65% seen once. Sequencing was performed on sorted CD4+, CD8+, or CD8+CD57+ T cells (not recorded which) from PBMCs. All receptors come from a human donor with severe aplastic anemia or a healthy control (not recorded which).

The V call is TRBV9, the J call TRBJ2-2; D remains ambiguous. Germline CDR1 is SGDLS and CDR2 is YYNGEE. The CDR3 totals 17 residues. V was trimmed by 0 bases and J by 4 bases, leaving 16 bases between them. The CDR3 nucleotides are TGTGCCAGCAGCGTAGAAAGACTTCACCATCTCACCGGGGAGCTGTTTTTT. It is translated as CASSVERLHHLTGELFF. Supplemented by reference TRBV9 and TRBJ2-2, the full variable domain reads DSGVTQTPKHLITATGQRVTLRCSPRSGDLSVYWYQQSLDQGLQFLIQYYNGEERAKGNILERFSAQQFPDLHSELNLSSLELGDSALYFCASSVERLHHLTGELFFGEGSRLTVL.

This chain uses TRBV7-3 with TRBJ2-7; 9 bases fit TRBD2. Germline V gene lookup returns CDR1 SGHTA and CDR2 FQGTGA. This CDR3 has 14 residues. V trimming: 4 bases; J trimming: 2 bases; junction bases outside the gene matches: 3. The CDR3 sequence: CASSSGLAPYEQYF. The CDR3 DNA reads as TGTGCCAGCAGCTCGGGACTAGCTCCCTACGAGCAGTACTTC.

This sequence joins TRBV12-3 or TRBV12-4 and TRBJ1-2; TRBD1 aligns across 10 bases. Trimming removed 11 bases from V and 4 bases from J; junction bases left unmatched: 10. CDR3 size: 14 residues. DNA for the CDR3: TGTGCCTGCGGTCGACAGGGGGCGAGCTATGGCTACACCTTC. This translates into CACGRQGASYGYTF.

Here the CDR3 DNA reads TGTGCCAGCAGCTTAGGGTATAGCGGAGATACGCAGTATTTT. Encoded protein: CASSLGYSGDTQYF. The chain is built from TRBV7-9 and TRBJ2-3; tentatively, D is TRBD2 (6 bases). CDR3 length: 14 amino acids. V shed 1 base and J shed 5 bases, with 10 bases lying between them. Germline-derived CDR1 and CDR2 are SEHNR and FQNEAQ (reference sequence).

In its sample, this clonotype was seen many times. This rearrangement joins TRBV7-8 to TRBJ2-3; 8 positions match TRBD2. Germline V gene sequence: CDR1 SGHVS, CDR2 FQNEAQ. After removal of 1 base from V and 3 bases from J, the junction contained 3 bases not matched to a gene. This CDR3 contains 15 residues. The CDR3 DNA follows: TGTGCCAGCAGCTTAGGTGGCGGGGGGACAGATACGCAGTATTTT. Translating gives CASSLGGGGTDTQYF. The full variable domain, rest sourced from reference TRBV7-8 and TRBJ2-3, is GAGVSQSPRYKVAKRGQDVALRCDPISGHVSLFWYQQALGQGPEFLTYFQNEAQLDKSGLPSDRFFAERPEGSVSTLKIQRTQQEDSAVYLCASSLGGGGTDTQYFGPGTRLTVL.